This is a list of T cell receptor beta chains from one sample in a study of naive and memory T cell subsets. TCRdb redid the calling of the UMI-ligation and nested PCR reads with MiXCR, one entry per CDR3 protein. Here the sample spans around 140,000 distinct CDR3 sequences, more than 15% being singletons. Sequencing was performed on naive CD8+ T cells from blood. The receptor set was obtained from a human donor in good health. CDR3s include the opening cysteine and the closing phenylalanine or tryptophan. A D gene is named only where the DNA matches it firmly. Only some rows state a clone size, as once, few, many or a class for expanded clones.

>TRBJ2-2|NA|15|TRBV3-1|NA
TGTGCGAGCAGCCAAGTCCGGGGTGCCACCGGGGAGCTGTTTTTT
CASSQVRGATGELFF
>TRBJ1-1|NA|14|TRBV28|NA
TGTGCCAGCAGTTTATTTAGGAGGGAAGGGGAAGCTTTCTTT
CASSLFRREGEAFF
>TRBJ2-7|TRBD1|17|TRBV28|NA
TGTGCCAGCAGTTCCGCTCTGAGAATGTTAGGGGGCGACGAGCAGTACTTC
CASSSALRMLGGDEQYF
>TRBJ2-1|TRBD1|15|TRBV11-2|few
TGTGCCAGCAGCTCCGCCGGGACAGGCCCTAATGAGCAGTTCTTC
CASSSAGTGPNEQFF
>TRBJ2-7|NA|14|TRBV18|few
TGTGCCAGCTCACCAATGGGGGCGTCTTACGAGCAGTACTTC
CASSPMGASYEQYF
>TRBJ2-7|NA|14|TRBV28|NA
TGTGCCAGCAGTTTACTTTTAGATTTACGTCAGCAGTACTTC
CASSLLLDLRQQYF
>TRBJ1-2|NA|13|TRBV27|NA
TGTGCCAGCAGTTTAGGAGGGGCCTATGGCTACACCTTC
CASSLGGAYGYTF
>TRBJ1-2|TRBD1|12|TRBV6-6|many
TGTGCCAGCAGTTTCCCAGGGGGGGGCTACACCTTC
CASSFPGGGYTF
>TRBJ2-7|TRBD1|14|TRBV7-2|few
TGTGCCAGCAGCTCCGGACAGGTTGCCTACGAGCAGTACTTC
CASSSGQVAYEQYF
>TRBJ1-1|NA|12|TRBV6-5|NA
TGTGCCAGCAGTTACTCGAACACTGAAGCTTTCTTT
CASSYSNTEAFF
>TRBJ2-5|NA|15|TRBV29-1|few
TGCAGCGTTGAAGACGCCTCGACTCCACAAGAGACCCAGTACTTC
CSVEDASTPQETQYF
>TRBJ2-7|NA|13|TRBV4-3|few
TGCGCCAGCAGCCAGCAGCATTCCTACGAGCAGTACTTC
CASSQQHSYEQYF
>TRBJ2-3|TRBD2|15|TRBV6-5|few
TGTGCCAGCAAGGGGCGGGAGAGATACACAGATACGCAGTATTTT
CASKGRERYTDTQYF
>TRBJ1-3|NA|17|TRBV13|NA
TGTGCCAGCACTTGGGGAGGTACCCCTAGCTCTGGAAACACCATATATTTT
CASTWGGTPSSGNTIYF
>TRBJ2-5|TRBD2|14|TRBV27|few
TGTGCCAGCAGTTCCGCCAGCGGGAGGGGGGCCCAGTACTTC
CASSSASGRGAQYF